These 30 T cell receptor beta chains share one sample of origin, sequenced in a study of T cell changes during pregnancy in multiple sclerosis. The protocol was immunoSEQ multiplex PCR, while the TCRdb copy is restricted to in-frame clones and leaves out a portion. The table records approximately 69,000 clones, 91% of them present only once. The sample consisted of CD4+ T cells from peripheral blood mononuclear cells, taken in the third trimester of pregnancy. These TCRs come from a female donor in good health, enrolled as a control in a pregnancy study.

This clone was seen more than once but under ten times. V gene TRBV5-4 combines with J gene TRBJ1-2, with 11 bases fitting TRBD1. In germline, CDR1 is SGHNT, CDR2 YYREEE (reference sequence). J was trimmed by 6 bases and V by 4 bases; bases with no gene match: 5. This CDR3 comprises 14 residues. The CDR3 DNA follows: TGTGCCAGCAGCGAACGGGACAGGGGGAATGGCTACACCTTC. This codes for CASSERDRGNGYTF.

V gene TRBV19 combines with J gene TRBJ1-1, with D unclear. Trimming took 7 bases from V and 4 from J, leaving 13 bases between them. From germline, CDR1 is LNHDA and CDR2 SQIVND (reference sequence). The CDR3 runs to 13 residues. This CDR3 is CASIRGSGTEAFF. CDR3 sequence (DNA): TGTGCCAGTATACGGGGTTCGGGCACTGAAGCTTTCTTT. Combining the CDR3 with reference TRBV19 and TRBJ1-1 gives the whole variable domain DGGITQSPKYLFRKEGQNVTLSCEQNLNHDAMYWYRQDPGQGLRLIYYSQIVNDFQKGDIAEGYSVSREKKESFPLTVTSAQKNPTAFYLCASIRGSGTEAFFGQGTRLTVV.

J is TRBJ2-2 and V is TRBV15; 8 bases align to TRBD1. V shed 0 bases and J 0 bases; nucleotides not matched to a gene: 12. Germline assignment: CDR1 LNHNV and CDR2 YYDKDF (reference sequence). The CDR3 runs to 20 residues. CDR3: CATSRDAPGQGFANTGELFF. CDR3 nucleotide sequence: TGTGCCACCAGCAGAGATGCCCCAGGACAGGGATTCGCGAACACCGGGGAGCTGTTTTTT. The full variable domain, with the rest looked up from reference TRBV15 and TRBJ2-2, is DAMVIQNPRYQVTQFGKPVTLSCSQTLNHNVMYWYQQKSSQAPKLLFHYYDKDFNNEADTPDNFQSRRPNTSFCFLDIRSPGLGDTAMYLCATSRDAPGQGFANTGELFFGEGSRLTVL.

The chain is built from TRBV18 and TRBJ1-2; D call uncertain. Trimming removed 2 bases at V and 8 bases at J, with 12 bases between. Per the germline V gene, CDR1 is KGHSH and CDR2 is LQKENI. The CDR3 covers 13 residues. Here the CDR3 DNA reads TGTGCCAGCTCACCAATCCCTGAGGCCGGCTACACCTTC. This translates into CASSPIPEAGYTF.

The rearrangement uses TRBV5-4 and TRBJ2-5; 8 bases map to TRBD2. This CDR3 contains 14 residues. The ends lost 4 bases at V and 4 bases at J; junction bases unmatched: 6. Germline V gene lookup returns CDR1 SGHNT and CDR2 YYREEE (reference sequence). This chain's CDR3 is CASSPPGGGETQYF. CDR3 nucleotide sequence: TGTGCCAGCAGCCCACCGGGGGGGGGAGAGACCCAGTACTTC.

The chain couples TRBV4-3 to TRBJ2-1; 7 bases match TRBD1. Unmatched junction bases numbered 15, after V lost 3 bases and J lost 10 bases. The CDR3 length is 16 residues. Germline V CDR1 and CDR2: LGHNA, YSLEER. Here the CDR3 reads CASSQLPYGQETEQFF. CDR3 DNA sequence: TGCGCCAGCAGCCAGCTTCCCTACGGACAGGAAACCGAGCAGTTCTTC.

The chain links TRBV15 to TRBJ2-7, with D hard to call. CDR1 and CDR2 from the germline V gene are LNHNV and YYDKDF (reference sequence). The CDR3 spans 13 residues. V shed 0 bases and J shed 4 bases, with 7 bases lying between them. In DNA, the CDR3 is TGTGCCACCAGCAGAGACCGAGAATACGAGCAGTACTTC. It encodes CATSRDREYEQYF.

This clone was recorded a few times. The V gene is TRBV6-5, the J gene TRBJ1-1; perhaps TRBD1 as D (5 bases). From germline, CDR1 is MNHEY and CDR2 SVGAGI. The CDR3 loop spans 13 amino acids. Trimming took off 5 bases at V and 3 bases at J, with 10 bases between the two ends. The CDR3 nucleotides are TGTGCCAGCAGTACACGACAGTACACTGAAGCTTTCTTT. Its protein is CASSTRQYTEAFF.

This clone showed up just a few times. The chain is built from TRBV23-1 and TRBJ1-5, with TRBD1 as a possible D gene (6 bases). TRBV23-1 is filed as an ORF, its function uncertain. V was clipped by 2 bases and J by 1 base, with 15 bases between them. The CDR3 spans 17 residues. CDR3 sequence (DNA): TGCGCCAGCAGTCAAGAGGCCAGGGGATGCAGCAATCAGCCCCAGCATTTT. Protein product: CASSQEARGCSNQPQHF.

CDR3 region: CASSSIGGGDEQYF. The CDR3 region has the DNA TGTGCCAGCAGCTCGATTGGAGGGGGCGACGAGCAGTACTTC. The genes are TRBV5-4 and TRBJ2-7, with a possible D match to TRBD1 (7 bases). The germline V gene encodes CDR1 SGHNT and CDR2 YYREEE (reference sequence). V was shortened by 3 bases and J by 5 bases, with 15 bases between the two germline ends. The CDR3 is 14 amino acids.

A single count supports this clone. This chain uses TRBV27 with TRBJ1-5; no definite D call. Looked up from germline, CDR1 is MNHEY and CDR2 is SMNVEV (reference sequence). The CDR3 runs to 13 residues. V was shortened by 5 bases and J by 2 bases, with 7 bases between the two germline ends. Here the CDR3 reads CASSAQGNQPQHF. The CDR3 DNA follows: TGTGCCAGCAGTGCGCAGGGCAATCAGCCCCAGCATTTT.

The chain links TRBV5-1 to TRBJ1-1; possible D gene TRBD1, 5 bases. The V and J ends lost 0 bases and 1 base respectively, with 16 bases between them. The CDR3 is 17 residues long. Germline-derived CDR1 and CDR2 are SGHRS and YFSETQ. CDR3 DNA sequence: TGCGCCAGCAGCTTGGAGTGGGCCAGGGTAACGAACACTGAAGCTTTCTTT. Its protein product is CASSLEWARVTNTEAFF.

This clone was counted a single time. The V call is TRBV18, the J call TRBJ1-2; D possibly corresponds to TRBD1 (6 bases). Germline-derived CDR1 and CDR2 are KGHSH and LQKENI. The length of the CDR3 is 15 residues. Trimming left V 4 bases short and J 1 base short, with 13 bases between. Written as DNA, the CDR3 is TGTGCCAGCTCACAAGCAGGGGAGAGTAACTATGGCTACACCTTC. Translation: CASSQAGESNYGYTF.

This sequence joins TRBV18 and TRBJ1-3; 9 nucleotides match TRBD1. Germline trimming cut 3 bases from V and 5 bases from J; bases unmatched to any gene: 5. The CDR3 totals 15 residues. Germline V gene sequence: CDR1 KGHSH, CDR2 LQKENI. The CDR3 DNA reads as TGTGCCAGCTCACCCGGGACAGGGAGTAGAAACACCATATATTTT. Its translation is CASSPGTGSRNTIYF.

In its sample, this clone was seen once. CDR3 amino acids: CAWSWTATNEKLFF. The CDR3 coding sequence is TGTGCCTGGAGTTGGACAGCAACTAATGAAAAACTGTTTTTT. The chain couples TRBV30 to TRBJ1-4; maybe TRBD1 (6 bases). The V and J ends lost 2 bases and 0 bases respectively, with 7 bases between them. CDR3 length equals 14 residues. Per germline, CDR1 GTSNPN and CDR2 SVGIG (reference sequence).

J is TRBJ1-1 and V is TRBV7-8; 8 bases fit TRBD1. CDR3 length: 16 residues. V dropped 0 bases and J dropped 1; count of bases not matched to a gene: 4. Germline CDR1 reads SGHVS; CDR2 reads FQNEAQ. The CDR3 region is CASSLAWDRTNTEAFF. Here the CDR3 DNA reads TGTGCCAGCAGCTTAGCGTGGGACAGGACGAACACTGAAGCTTTCTTT.

The CDR3 DNA reads TGTGCCATCAGTGAGTCGTCACGGCAGGGGGGCAATCAGCCCCAGCATTTT. It yields the protein CAISESSRQGGNQPQHF. The chain is built from TRBV10-3 and TRBJ1-5; 7 positions agree with TRBD1. Germline V gene lookup returns CDR1 ENHRY and CDR2 SYGVKD. The trim removed 0 bases at V and 2 bases at J, leaving 7 bases unmatched. The CDR3 contains 17 residues.

The chain couples TRBV7-2 to TRBJ2-7, with 9 bases aligning to TRBD1. The CDR3 spans 14 residues. Unmatched junction bases numbered 8, after V lost 5 bases and J lost 6 bases. Germline loops: CDR1 SGHTA, CDR2 FQGNSA. The CDR3 loop is CASSARGTGFEQYF. The CDR3 nucleotides are TGTGCCAGCAGCGCGCGGGGGACAGGGTTCGAGCAGTACTTC.

The chain is built from TRBV18 and TRBJ2-6; D might be TRBD1 (6 bases). Germline lookup yields CDR1 KGHSH and CDR2 LQKENI. V was shortened by 4 bases and J by 0 bases, with 10 bases between the two germline ends. The CDR3 length is 16 residues. The CDR3 nucleotides are TGTGCCAGCTCACTTCGAGGGGGCTCTGGGGCCAACGTCCTGACTTTC. Protein product: CASSLRGGSGANVLTF.

The gene calls are TRBV7-3 and TRBJ2-1; 9 bases line up with TRBD2. The germline gives CDR1 SGHTA, CDR2 FQGTGA. The CDR3 length is 15 residues. The V segment lost 2 bases and the J segment 5 bases; nucleotides outside the gene matches: 4. CDR3 loop: CASSLGSSGNNEQFF. The CDR3 region has the DNA TGTGCCAGCAGCTTAGGGTCTAGCGGGAACAATGAGCAGTTCTTC.

This clone was found once. CDR3 in amino acids: CASSFGQVINYGYTF. CDR3 DNA sequence: TGTGCCAGCAGCTTTGGACAGGTTATAAACTATGGCTACACCTTC. The gene calls are TRBV5-4 and TRBJ1-2; TRBD1 agrees at 7 bases. The CDR3 contains 15 residues. Losses at the gene ends were 2 bases for V and 2 bases for J; bases not matched to a gene: 6. Germline V gene sequence: CDR1 SGHNT, CDR2 YYREEE (reference sequence).

This rearrangement joins TRBV7-3 to TRBJ2-7; 10 nucleotides match TRBD1. The CDR3 runs 17 residues. V shed 8 bases, J shed 2 bases, and the junction held 15 bases outside the gene matches. Germline assignment: CDR1 SGHTA and CDR2 FQGTGA. Here the CDR3 reads CASPDRGRVLWPYEQYF. The CDR3 DNA follows: TGTGCCAGCCCGGACAGGGGGAGGGTCCTCTGGCCCTACGAGCAGTACTTC.

This chain uses TRBV18 with TRBJ1-4; D unclear. Looked up from germline, CDR1 is KGHSH and CDR2 is LQKENI. V lost 6 bases, J lost 3 bases, and 20 bases lay in between. The CDR3 extends over 17 amino acids. The CDR3 coding sequence is TGTGCCAGCTCGTCATTCACTGCAAACTTACCTAATGAAAAACTGTTTTTT. This encodes CASSSFTANLPNEKLFF.

The chain joins TRBV19 to TRBJ2-1, with 8 bases aligning to TRBD2. This CDR3 is 13 amino acids long. Looked up from germline, CDR1 is LNHDA and CDR2 is SQIVND (reference sequence). The V segment lost 8 bases and the J segment 6 bases; nucleotides outside the gene matches: 6. CDR3 DNA: TGTGCCAGTGGGATAGCGGGGATCAATGAGCAGTTCTTC. Protein: CASGIAGINEQFF. The full variable domain, rest sourced from reference TRBV19 and TRBJ2-1, is DGGITQSPKYLFRKEGQNVTLSCEQNLNHDAMYWYRQDPGQGLRLIYYSQIVNDFQKGDIAEGYSVSREKKESFPLTVTSAQKNPTAFYLCASGIAGINEQFFGPGTRLTVL.

This chain joins TRBV2 and TRBJ1-1, with D possibly being TRBD1 (5 bases). The germline V gene encodes CDR1 SNHLY and CDR2 FYNNEI. Trimming stripped 8 bases from V and 3 bases from J, with 13 bases between. The CDR3 spans 13 residues. Here the CDR3 reads CASSQGVYTEAFF. The CDR3 DNA sequence: TGTGCCAGCTCCCAAGGGGTTTACACTGAAGCTTTCTTT. The whole variable domain, filled in from reference TRBV2 and TRBJ1-1, reads EPEVTQTPSHQVTQMGQEVILRCVPISNHLYFYWYRQILGQKVEFLVSFYNNEISEKSEIFDDQFSVERPDGSNFTLKIRSTKLEDSAMYFCASSQGVYTEAFFGQGTRLTVV.

The genes are TRBV6-5 and TRBJ1-1, with 9 positions matching TRBD1. J gave up 1 base and V 2 bases, and 2 bases lay outside the gene matches. The V gene's germline CDR1 is MNHEY and CDR2 SVGAGI. The CDR3 is 15 amino acids. The CDR3 region has the DNA TGTGCCAGCAGTTACGGGACAGGGAGGAACACTGAAGCTTTCTTT. This sequence encodes CASSYGTGRNTEAFF.

The chain is built from TRBV25-1 and TRBJ2-7; weak D call: TRBD2 (5 bases). The CDR3 length is 14 residues. Germline lookup yields CDR1 MGHDK and CDR2 SYGVNS. The V end lost 1 base, the J end lost 6 bases, and 13 bases lay between the germline ends. DNA for the CDR3: TGTGCCAGCAGTGAATGTGCTGAGGGCTGCGAGCAGTACTTC. Its translation: CASSECAEGCEQYF.

The rearrangement links TRBV14 to TRBJ2-7; no definite D call. V gave up 1 base and J gave up 6 bases, with 13 bases separating them. CDR3 size: 14 residues. Germline V gene sequence: CDR1 SGHDN, CDR2 FVKESK. The chain's CDR3 is CASSQGPGGSEQYF. DNA of the CDR3: TGTGCCAGCAGCCAAGGACCAGGTGGTAGCGAGCAGTACTTC.

This rearrangement joins TRBV14 to TRBJ2-3; 9 bases match TRBD1. The CDR3 loop spans 15 amino acids. Per germline, CDR1 SGHDN and CDR2 FVKESK. V lost 2 bases to trimming and J lost 4 bases; unmatched junction nucleotides: 4. CDR3 sequence (DNA): TGTGCCAGCAGCCAAAATACAGGGGGCGCAGATACGCAGTATTTT. Residues: CASSQNTGGADTQYF.

This clone occurred once. The rearrangement links TRBV7-3 to TRBJ2-2, with 8 bases that match TRBD2. The V segment lost 2 bases and the J segment 5 bases; nucleotides outside the gene matches: 4. CDR1 SGHTA and CDR2 FQGTGA come from the germline V gene. The CDR3 runs to 15 residues. CDR3 amino acids: CASSLSGGRTGELFF. DNA of the CDR3: TGTGCCAGCAGCTTATCGGGGGGGCGAACCGGGGAGCTGTTTTTT.